Listed below are T cell receptor beta chains from one sample, sequenced in a study of blood T cell repertoires in COVID-19. TCRdb keeps only in-frame clones here, not all; method: immunoSEQ multiplex PCR. Of fewer than 150,000 clones listed, just under 90% were seen once; the top ten hold about 4.1%. The sample taken for sequencing was peripheral blood. These TCRs come from a woman aged 40 to 55 with acute or convalescent COVID-19. Each CDR3 is given with its conserved first and last residue. A D gene is named only where the DNA matches it firmly. Size is stated for part of the rows, as once, few or many counts, or as a class when the clone is expanded.

cdr3_nt: TGTGCCAGCAGCTTAGGGACTAGCCCTACCATCGGGGAGCTGTTTTTT; cdr3_aa: CASSLGTSPTIGELFF; j_call: TRBJ2-2; clone_size: -; v_call: TRBV7-6; d_call: TRBD2
cdr3_nt: TGTGCCAGCACCTCCGACAGGGGGAATTCACCCCTCCACTTT; cdr3_aa: CASTSDRGNSPLHF; j_call: TRBJ1-6; clone_size: few; v_call: TRBV6-5; d_call: TRBD1
cdr3_nt: TGTGCCAGCAGCCCCTCACTAGCGGGGGGGCGGTCCTACAATGAGCAGTTCTTC; cdr3_aa: CASSPSLAGGRSYNEQFF; j_call: TRBJ2-1; clone_size: -; v_call: TRBV5-4; d_call: TRBD2
cdr3_nt: TGTGCCAGCAGTTACGGGGAGAACTATGGCTACACCTTC; cdr3_aa: CASSYGENYGYTF; j_call: TRBJ1-2; clone_size: -; v_call: TRBV6-5; d_call: -
cdr3_nt: TGTGCCAGCAGCGTAGGACAGGGGGCTATTGGCTACGAGCAGTACTTC; cdr3_aa: CASSVGQGAIGYEQYF; j_call: TRBJ2-7; clone_size: -; v_call: TRBV9; d_call: TRBD1
cdr3_nt: TGTGCCAGCAGTTCTTTTAATCAGCCCCAGCATTTT; cdr3_aa: CASSSFNQPQHF; j_call: TRBJ1-5; clone_size: -; v_call: TRBV27; d_call: -
cdr3_nt: TGTGCCAGCAGCCCTCCTAGCGGGAGGGTCTATACGCAGTATTTT; cdr3_aa: CASSPPSGRVYTQYF; j_call: TRBJ2-3; clone_size: -; v_call: TRBV9; d_call: TRBD2
cdr3_nt: TGTGCCAGCCTACCCGACGGACTAGCGGGGGCCGGGGATACGCAGTATTTT; cdr3_aa: CASLPDGLAGAGDTQYF; j_call: TRBJ2-3; clone_size: -; v_call: TRBV28; d_call: TRBD2
cdr3_nt: TGTGCCAGCAGTCCCCGCCGGCGGGACAGGGGGCTCACTGAAGCTTTCTTT; cdr3_aa: CASSPRRRDRGLTEAFF; j_call: TRBJ1-1; clone_size: once; v_call: TRBV6-6; d_call: TRBD1
cdr3_nt: TGTGCCACCAGTGATTCGGGACAATCGAACTATGGCTACACCTTC; cdr3_aa: CATSDSGQSNYGYTF; j_call: TRBJ1-2; clone_size: -; v_call: TRBV24-1; d_call: -
cdr3_nt: TGTGCTAGTGAGGTAGGGGGACCCGGGGAGCTGTTTTTT; cdr3_aa: CASEVGGPGELFF; j_call: TRBJ2-2; clone_size: few; v_call: TRBV12-5; d_call: -